This TCR beta chain was sequenced in a study of shared clonotypes between healthy human individuals. Points from the study as a whole: The sharing of 4% to 5.5% of naive CD4 clonotypes was seen across a few donors.

As regards this clone: Antigen unknown.

Terminally differentiated effector memory CD45RA+ cells were excluded by CCR7 positive selection of CD45RO-negative cells. Germline CDR1 reads MNHEY; CDR2 reads SMNVEV (reference sequence). V lost 8 bases and J lost 4, with 15 bases in between. The CDR3 length is 13 residues. The table came from immunoSEQ multiplex PCR; TCRdb's copy has only in-frame clones and leaves some out. The data show under 1 million clones, around 96% seen once. The sequence was obtained from a man aged 25 to 40 in good health. V and J are TRBV27 and TRBJ2-7; D is perhaps TRBD1 (6 bases). Specimen: naive CD8+ T cells sorted from blood. CDR3 coding DNA: TGTGCCAGCGGCGCCGGGACACCATACGAGCAGTACTTC. Encoded protein: CASGAGTPYEQYF.